The clone carrying this TCR beta chain has ten or more counts. These data originate in a study of breast tumors, draining lymph nodes, adjacent tissues. CDR1 and CDR2 from the germline V gene are ENHRY and SYGVKD. J was trimmed by 4 bases and V by 3 bases; bases with no gene match: 3. CDR3 length: 14 amino acids. Axillary draining lymph nodes of breast cancer patients supplied the node samples. One entry per CDR3 protein results from TCRdb running MiXCR on the multiplex PCR reads. This table has about 130,000 distinct CDR3 sequences, around 21% appearing once. The chain employs TRBV10-3 and TRBJ1-5; 7 nucleotides match TRBD1. The sequence was collected from a female donor with breast cancer. Some clones in this sample may be carry-over from other donors' samples. Sequences were obtained from axillary lymph node tissue. CDR3 DNA: TGTGCCATCAGTGACAGGGGGGAGAATCAGCCCCAGCATTTT. Residues: CAISDRGENQPQHF.